The next 8 T cell receptor beta chains were all read from a single sample in a study of blood T cell repertoires in COVID-19. Profiling relied on immunoSEQ multiplex PCR, and the TCRdb table lists in-frame clones only, not all of them. The top ten clones hold roughly 1% of a sample with 450,000 or so clones, roughly nine tenths of them seen once. The specimen sequenced was peripheral blood. The receptor set was obtained from a man younger than 30 with COVID-19, enrolled during active disease.

This chain links TRBV7-9 with TRBJ1-2; 7 nucleotides agree with TRBD1. CDR3 length equals 16 residues. V dropped 4 bases and J dropped 2; count of bases not matched to a gene: 10. Germline loops: CDR1 SEHNR, CDR2 FQNEAQ (reference sequence). The CDR3 spells CASSSLHRGENYGYTF. In DNA form, the CDR3 reads TGTGCCAGCAGCTCGCTTCACAGGGGCGAGAACTATGGCTACACCTTC.

The chain combines TRBV3-1 (or the pseudogene TRBV3-2) with TRBJ1-2; maybe TRBD1 (5 bases). Trimming shortened V by 4 bases and J by 7 bases, and 19 bases separated the two germline ends. The CDR3 consists of 15 residues. Germline CDR1 is LGHDT and CDR2 is YNNKEL (reference sequence). The DNA for the CDR3 is TGTGCCAGCAGCCGGAATTCGGCAGGGATGCGTGGCTACACCTTC. Translating gives CASSRNSAGMRGYTF.

The V call is TRBV18, the J call TRBJ2-7, with TRBD2 matching over 7 bases. Germline lookup yields CDR1 KGHSH and CDR2 LQKENI. The CDR3 length is 13 residues. V lost 5 bases to trimming and J lost 4 bases; unmatched junction nucleotides: 5. This chain's CDR3 is CASSIEAGYEQYF. CDR3 DNA: TGTGCCAGCTCAATTGAAGCGGGGTACGAGCAGTACTTC.

The CDR3 region has the DNA TGTGCCAGCACCCTAAGAGCGGGGGGTCGCACAGATACGCAGTATTTT. Protein sequence: CASTLRAGGRTDTQYF. This rearrangement joins TRBV27 to TRBJ2-3; 9 nucleotides align to TRBD2. Losses at the gene ends were 7 bases for V and 1 base for J; bases not matched to a gene: 9. CDR1 MNHEY and CDR2 SMNVEV come from the germline V gene (reference sequence). The CDR3 has 16 residues.

This chain uses TRBV18 with TRBJ2-5; 10 bases match TRBD2. Trimming cost V 6 bases and J 1 base; bases outside gene matches: 5. The germline V gene has CDR1 KGHSH and CDR2 LQKENI. The CDR3 spans 15 residues. The CDR3 DNA is TGTGCCAGCTCCCTCGGACTAGCGGCCCAAGAGACCCAGTACTTC. Translating it yields CASSLGLAAQETQYF. The entire variable domain, with the rest obtained from reference TRBV18 and TRBJ2-5, is as follows: NAGVMQNPRHLVRRRGQEARLRCSPMKGHSHVYWYRQLPEEGLKFMVYLQKENIIDESGMPKERFSAEFPKEGPSILRIQQVVRGDSAAYFCASSLGLAAQETQYFGPGTRLLVL.

V usage is TRBV27 and J usage is TRBJ1-5; TRBD1 matches 7 bases. Trimming removed 3 bases from V and 1 base from J; junction bases left unmatched: 0. The CDR3 runs to 14 residues. CDR1 MNHEY and CDR2 SMNVEV come from the germline V gene (reference sequence). This chain's CDR3 is CASSFRGSNQPQHF. CDR3 sequence (DNA): TGTGCCAGCAGTTTCAGGGGGAGCAATCAGCCCCAGCATTTT.

The chain joins TRBV30 to TRBJ1-6; possible D gene TRBD1, 5 bases. The CDR3 loop spans 14 amino acids. V lost 5 bases and J 10 bases, leaving 18 bases between the germline ends. CDR1 is GTSNPN, CDR2 SVGIG, per germline (reference sequence). The CDR3 bases are TGTGCCTGGGGCCCGGGACTCATCGGGTCACCCCTCCACTTT. It is translated as CAWGPGLIGSPLHF.

The gene calls are TRBV6-6 and TRBJ2-3; 9 nucleotides align to TRBD2. Germline V gene data show CDR1 as MNHNY and CDR2 as SVGAGI (reference sequence). The CDR3 has 14 residues. The J segment lost 1 base and the V segment lost 6 bases, leaving 2 bases of the junction unmatched. The CDR3 coding sequence is TGTGCCAGCAGAGAGCGGGGGGGCACAGATACGCAGTATTTT. Translation gives CASRERGGTDTQYF.